This T cell receptor beta chain was captured in a study of T cell changes during pregnancy in multiple sclerosis. Only in-frame clones appear in the TCRdb table, and some are missing; sequencing was by immunoSEQ multiplex PCR. The table includes under 35,000 clones, 90% detected once. V was cut by 4 bases and J by 7 bases, with 10 bases left in between. The CDR3 sequence is 12 residues long. Germline V gene sequence: CDR1 LNHDA, CDR2 SQIVND (reference sequence). Sequenced here: CD4+ T cells from peripheral blood mononuclear cells, sampled in the third trimester of pregnancy. The chain uses TRBV19 and TRBJ1-2, with D unclear. This TCR was sampled from a female donor in good health, enrolled as a control in a pregnancy study. DNA for the CDR3: TGTGCCAGTAGTACGGGGATAGGTGGCTACACCTTC. It codes for CASSTGIGGYTF.